This T cell receptor (beta chain) was captured in a study of PD-L1 blockade in urothelial cancer. Across the study: Men with urothelial cancer arising in the bladder made up about 90% of the roughly 29 patients.

The time point is: pretreatment peripheral blood. Clones were sequenced by immunoSEQ multiplex PCR, and TCRdb holds only the in-frame ones, with some missing. Of around 60,000 clones in the sample, 81% were seen once. This CDR3 region has 15 residues. The ends were cut back, 2 bases at V and 6 bases at J, with 16 bases in the middle. Per the germline V gene, CDR1 is SNHLY and CDR2 is FYNNEI. This TCR derives from a man aged 65-85 years with urothelial cancer. The material was PBMCs, obtained around atezolizumab (anti-PD-L1) treatment. The chain uses TRBV2 and TRBJ1-1; D remains ambiguous. CDR3 in amino acids: CASSEYGPVSAEAFF. The CDR3 DNA sequence: TGTGCCAGCAGTGAATATGGCCCGGTGAGCGCTGAAGCTTTCTTT.